Given below is one T cell receptor beta chain in context. This record comes from a study of blood T cell repertoires in COVID-19. Data came from immunoSEQ multiplex PCR; TCRdb stores just in-frame clones and leaves some out. The profile shows roughly 130,000 clones, about four fifths of them singletons. The sample taken for sequencing was peripheral blood. The sequence derives from a middle-aged man with active or convalescent COVID-19.

The CDR3 bases are TGTGCCTGGAGTGTCGAGACAGGGATCTCTGGAAACACCATATATTTT. Translated, it gives CAWSVETGISGNTIYF. J is TRBJ1-3 and V is TRBV30, with TRBD1 matching over 7 bases. Per the germline V gene, CDR1 is GTSNPN and CDR2 is SVGIG (reference sequence). The CDR3 loop spans 16 amino acids. V shed 0 bases and J 0 bases; nucleotides not matched to a gene: 5. The full variable domain, rest sourced from reference TRBV30 and TRBJ1-3, is SQTIHQWPATLVQPVGSPLSLECTVEGTSNPNLYWYRQAAGRGLQLLFYSVGIGQISSEVPQNLSASRPQDRQFILSSKKLLLSDSGFYLCAWSVETGISGNTIYFGEGSWLTVV.